The 18 T cell receptor beta chains listed next were all sequenced from one sample in a study of blood T cell repertoires in COVID-19. Repertoires were generated with immunoSEQ multiplex PCR, while TCRdb's copy carries only in-frame clones and drops some. The sample lists about 310,000 clones, nearly 90% seen once, with 3.5% to 4.5% in the top ten. Material: PBMCs or T cells enriched from blood (not recorded which). The origin of the receptors is a woman aged 18-29 years with acute COVID-19.

The V and J genes are TRBV5-8 and TRBJ1-1; D might be TRBD1 (6 bases). This CDR3 region has 15 residues. V was shortened by 3 bases and J by 0 bases, with 12 bases between the two germline ends. Per germline, CDR1 SGHTS and CDR2 YDEGEE. This chain's CDR3 is CASSSTGHLNTEAFF. CDR3 DNA sequence: TGTGCCAGCAGCTCGACGGGACACCTGAACACTGAAGCTTTCTTT.

The CDR3: CASSFGGRLADTQYF. DNA of the CDR3: TGTGCCAGCAGTTTCGGCGGGAGGTTAGCAGATACGCAGTATTTT. The gene calls are TRBV28 and TRBJ2-3, with 8 bases that match TRBD2. The V gene's germline CDR1 is MDHEN and CDR2 SYDVKM. Trimming at V came to 3 bases and at J to 4 bases, leaving 6 bases not matched to a gene. This CDR3 spans 15 amino acids.

The V call is TRBV5-4, the J call TRBJ2-7, with 9 bases fitting TRBD2. The V and J ends lost 4 bases and 5 bases, in that order; junction bases with no gene match: 7. In germline, CDR1 is SGHNT, CDR2 YYREEE (reference sequence). The CDR3 is 14 amino acids. The CDR3 is CASSLRTSEHEQYF. The CDR3 DNA follows: TGTGCCAGCAGCCTTAGGACTAGCGAGCACGAGCAGTACTTC.

The J gene is TRBJ2-1, the V gene TRBV29-1; no clear D. CDR1 and CDR2 (germline): SQVTM, ANQGSEA. The CDR3 is made up of 11 amino acids. V lost 3 bases, J lost 7 bases, and 7 bases lay in between. CDR3 DNA: TGCAGCGTTGACTTAGAGAATGAGCAGTTCTTC. Translating gives CSVDLENEQFF.

The genes are TRBV6-5 and TRBJ1-1; TRBD1 is a possible D gene (6 bases). The CDR3 spans 15 residues. The germline V gene has CDR1 MNHEY and CDR2 SVGAGI. Between the trimmed V and J ends, which lost 0 bases and 6 bases, there was a span of 14 bases. The CDR3 reads CASSYSLDRLAEAFF. CDR3 DNA: TGTGCCAGCAGTTACTCCCTCGACAGGTTGGCTGAAGCTTTCTTT.

CDR3 DNA sequence: TGTGCCAGTCGAACCACAGGGGTAGACTTCGGGTCTGGAAACACCATATATTTT. It is translated as CASRTTGVDFGSGNTIYF. J is TRBJ1-3 and V is TRBV19; 7 nucleotides match TRBD1. The ends lost 8 bases at V and 1 base at J; junction bases unmatched: 17. CDR1 and CDR2 from the germline V gene are LNHDA and SQIVND (reference sequence). The CDR3 has 18 residues.

The chain has TRBV19 and TRBJ1-5, with D unresolved. The V and J ends lost 2 bases and 4 bases respectively, with 6 bases between them. The V gene's germline CDR1 is LNHDA and CDR2 SQIVND (reference sequence). CDR3 length: 13 residues. CDR3 amino acids: CASSINRNQPQHF. DNA of the CDR3: TGTGCCAGTAGTATAAACAGAAATCAGCCCCAGCATTTT.

The V and J genes are TRBV7-8 and TRBJ2-3; tentative D call: TRBD2 (6 bases). The germline gives CDR1 SGHVS, CDR2 FQNEAQ. The CDR3 runs to 16 residues. The germline V and J ends were trimmed by 1 base and 0 bases, with 11 bases remaining between them. The DNA for the CDR3 is TGTGCCAGCAGCTTAGGGAGGGTAGCAAGCACAGATACGCAGTATTTT. This codes for CASSLGRVASTDTQYF.

This rearrangement joins TRBV9 to TRBJ1-2, with a weak D call TRBD1 (5 bases). V gave up 4 bases and J gave up 3 bases, with 10 bases separating them. This CDR3 comprises 13 residues. In germline, CDR1 is SGDLS, CDR2 YYNGEE. The CDR3 region has the DNA TGTGCCAGCAGCTCCCGACAGCACTATGGCTACACCTTC. It yields the protein CASSSRQHYGYTF.

A single count supports this clone. This chain joins TRBV7-9 and TRBJ2-1; no definite D call. The CDR3 runs to 16 residues. Germline CDR1 SEHNR, CDR2 FQNEAQ (reference sequence). The V and J ends lost 0 bases and 9 bases respectively, with 18 bases between them. The CDR3 spells CASSLAQAFPNGEQFF. CDR3 DNA: TGTGCCAGCAGCTTAGCGCAAGCATTCCCCAATGGTGAGCAGTTCTTC.

The V call is TRBV7-9, the J call TRBJ2-2; D possibly corresponds to TRBD2 (6 bases). The V end lost 3 bases, the J end lost 2 bases, and 13 bases lay between the germline ends. Germline CDR1 and CDR2: SEHNR and FQNEAQ (reference sequence). The CDR3 loop spans 16 amino acids. CDR3 bases: TGTGCCAGCAGCTTCGATGGGACTCCTAACACCGGGGAGCTGTTTTTT. Translating gives CASSFDGTPNTGELFF.

The chain carries TRBV5-1 and TRBJ2-2; TRBD1 matches at 8 bases. This CDR3 is 15 amino acids long. Looked up from germline, CDR1 is SGHRS and CDR2 is YFSETQ. J lost 2 bases, V lost 3 bases, and 3 bases had no gene match. The DNA of the CDR3 is TGCGCCAGCAGCTGGGACAGGCCTAACACCGGGGAGCTGTTTTTT. Protein sequence: CASSWDRPNTGELFF. Looking up the rest from reference TRBV5-1 and TRBJ2-2 gives the full variable domain: KAGVTQTPRYLIKTRGQQVTLSCSPISGHRSVSWYQQTPGQGLQFLFEYFSETQRNKGNFPGRFSGRQFSNSRSEMNVSTLELGDSALYLCASSWDRPNTGELFFGEGSRLTVL.

The chain joins TRBV14 to TRBJ1-2; a weak D match, TRBD1 (6 bases). The germline V gene has CDR1 SGHDN and CDR2 FVKESK. The CDR3 totals 15 residues. The ends were cut back, 3 bases at V and 3 bases at J, with 14 bases in the middle. The DNA for the CDR3 is TGTGCCAGCAGCCATAGATTAGGGACATACTATGGCTACACCTTC. It is translated as CASSHRLGTYYGYTF. Together with reference TRBV14 and TRBJ1-2, the CDR3 gives the full variable domain: EAGVTQFPSHSVIEKGQTVTLRCDPISGHDNLYWYRRVMGKEIKFLLHFVKESKQDESGMPNNRFLAERTGGTYSTLKVQPAELEDSGVYFCASSHRLGTYYGYTFGSGTRLTVV.

The chain combines TRBV5-8 with TRBJ1-2; TRBD1 matches at 7 bases. V was pared by 3 bases and J by 7 bases, with 18 bases of the junction left unmatched. Germline V gene sequence: CDR1 SGHTS, CDR2 YDEGEE. The CDR3 has 17 amino acids. The CDR3 region has the DNA TGTGCCAGCAGCTCATGGGACAGAGACTACTGGGTTGGTGGCTACACCTTC. This gives the protein CASSSWDRDYWVGGYTF.

The gene calls are TRBV5-1 and TRBJ1-1, with a weak D call TRBD1 (5 bases). This CDR3 has 15 residues. Germline-derived CDR1 and CDR2 are SGHRS and YFSETQ. The V end lost 4 bases, the J end lost 0 bases, and 13 bases lay between the germline ends. The CDR3 loop is CASSGGNRMNTEAFF. The CDR3 DNA follows: TGCGCCAGCAGCGGGGGGAACCGAATGAACACTGAAGCTTTCTTT.

J is TRBJ1-1 and V is TRBV27; tentative D call: TRBD1 (5 bases). Trimming cost V 3 bases and J 8 bases, with 16 bases left between them. The CDR3 loop spans 14 amino acids. CDR1 and CDR2 from the germline V gene are MNHEY and SMNVEV (reference sequence). Here the CDR3 DNA reads TGTGCCAGCAGTTTTGTAGGGCTCGGGGGGGAAGCTTTCTTT. Protein product: CASSFVGLGGEAFF.

The chain uses TRBV29-1 and TRBJ2-7, with 11 bases that match TRBD2. V lost 7 bases and J lost 4; bases outside the gene matches: 9. Per the germline V gene, CDR1 is SQVTM and CDR2 is ANQGSEA. The CDR3 is 14 amino acids. The CDR3: CSAQAGTSGYEQYF. CDR3 DNA: TGCAGCGCACAAGCCGGGACTAGCGGTTACGAGCAGTACTTC.

The chain recombines TRBV5-1 with TRBJ2-1; a weak D match, TRBD1 (7 bases). Germline CDR1 is SGHRS and CDR2 is YFSETQ. V was cut by 3 bases and J by 0 bases, with 10 bases left in between. There are 15 residues in the CDR3. The CDR3 sequence is CASSYQGGSYNEQFF. The CDR3 nucleotides are TGCGCCAGCAGCTACCAGGGGGGCTCCTACAATGAGCAGTTCTTC. The variable domain in full, with the rest retrieved from reference TRBV5-1 and TRBJ2-1, is KAGVTQTPRYLIKTRGQQVTLSCSPISGHRSVSWYQQTPGQGLQFLFEYFSETQRNKGNFPGRFSGRQFSNSRSEMNVSTLELGDSALYLCASSYQGGSYNEQFFGPGTRLTVL.